This T cell receptor (beta chain) was observed in a study of cytotoxic CD8 clonotypes in ibrutinib-treated CLL. Study as a whole: The sample average was roughly 240,000 productive templates and 85,000 to 95,000 productive rearrangements.

This clone was detected only once. Its antigen is not known. Target depth was 1 in 200,000 to 1 in 1 million T cells, about 10x per clonotype. Here immunoSEQ multiplex PCR was the method, and the copy in TCRdb shows in-frame clones only, minus some. The sample consists of 15,000 or so clones, about two thirds of them appearing once. V was clipped by 10 bases and J by 8 bases, with 20 bases between them. CDR3 length equals 14 residues. In germline, CDR1 is MDHEN, CDR2 SYDVKM. Study results and limitations: Patients had baseline clonality above age-matched healthy donors, and this clonality moved with circulating CD8+ T-cell counts. Ibrutinib response saw clonality rise, and progression saw it return toward baseline.

The source was PBMCs, collected before ibrutinib treatment. The rearrangement uses TRBV28 and TRBJ1-4, with D possibly being TRBD1 (6 bases). The receptor comes from a human donor with chronic lymphocytic leukemia. The CDR3 DNA sequence: TGTGCCACCATGATAGGACAGAGACGGGAAAAACTGTTTTTT. Protein: CATMIGQRREKLFF. Supplemented by reference TRBV28 and TRBJ1-4, the full variable domain reads DVKVTQSSRYLVKRTGEKVFLECVQDMDHENMFWYRQDPGLGLRLIYFSYDVKMKEKGDIPEGYSVSREKKERFSLILESASTNQTSMYLCATMIGQRREKLFFGSGTQLSVL.